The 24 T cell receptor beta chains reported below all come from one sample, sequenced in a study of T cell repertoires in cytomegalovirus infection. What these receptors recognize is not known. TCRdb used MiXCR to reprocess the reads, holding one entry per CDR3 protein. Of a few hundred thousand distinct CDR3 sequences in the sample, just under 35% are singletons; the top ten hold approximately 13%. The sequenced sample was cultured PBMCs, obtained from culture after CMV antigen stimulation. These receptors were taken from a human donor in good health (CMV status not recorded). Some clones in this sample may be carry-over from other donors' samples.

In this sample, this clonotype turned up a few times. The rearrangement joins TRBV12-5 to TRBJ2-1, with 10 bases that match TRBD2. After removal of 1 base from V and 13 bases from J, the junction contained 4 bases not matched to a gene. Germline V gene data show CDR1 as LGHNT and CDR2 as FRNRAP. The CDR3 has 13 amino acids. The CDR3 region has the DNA TGTGCTAGTGGTTTGGCCTTAGCGGGAGGACAGTTCTTC. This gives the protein CASGLALAGGQFF.

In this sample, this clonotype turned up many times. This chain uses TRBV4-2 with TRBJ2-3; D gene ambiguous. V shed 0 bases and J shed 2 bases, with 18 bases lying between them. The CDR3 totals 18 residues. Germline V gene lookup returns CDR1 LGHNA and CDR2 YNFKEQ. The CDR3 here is CASSQDRVTSPATDTQYF. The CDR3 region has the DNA TGTGCCAGCAGCCAAGATAGGGTAACGTCACCCGCCACAGATACGCAGTATTTT.

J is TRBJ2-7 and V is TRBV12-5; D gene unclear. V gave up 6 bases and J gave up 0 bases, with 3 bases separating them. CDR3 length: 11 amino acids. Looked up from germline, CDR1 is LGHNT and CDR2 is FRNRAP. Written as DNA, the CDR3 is TGTGCTAGTGGGGACTCCTACGAGCAGTACGTC. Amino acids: CASGDSYEQYV.

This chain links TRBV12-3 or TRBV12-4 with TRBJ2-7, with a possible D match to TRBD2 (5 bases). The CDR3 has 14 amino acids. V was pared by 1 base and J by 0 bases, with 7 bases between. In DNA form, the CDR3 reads TGTGCCAGCAGTTTAGAGCGGAGCTCCTACGAGCAGTACTTC. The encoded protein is CASSLERSSYEQYF.

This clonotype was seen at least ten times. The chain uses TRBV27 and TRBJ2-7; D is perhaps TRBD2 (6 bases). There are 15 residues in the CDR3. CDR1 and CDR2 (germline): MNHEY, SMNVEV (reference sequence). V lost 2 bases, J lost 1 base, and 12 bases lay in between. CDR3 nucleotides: TGTGCCAGCAGTTTACGGGGGAGTGGTTCCTACGAGCAGTACGTC. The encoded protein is CASSLRGSGSYEQYV.

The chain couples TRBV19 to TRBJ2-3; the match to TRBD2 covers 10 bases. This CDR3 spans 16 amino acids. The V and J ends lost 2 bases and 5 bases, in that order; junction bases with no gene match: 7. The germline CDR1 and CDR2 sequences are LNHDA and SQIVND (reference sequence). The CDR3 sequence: CASSIQAGGHVDTQYF. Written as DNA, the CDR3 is TGTGCCAGTAGTATACAAGCGGGAGGGCATGTAGATACGCAGTATTTT.

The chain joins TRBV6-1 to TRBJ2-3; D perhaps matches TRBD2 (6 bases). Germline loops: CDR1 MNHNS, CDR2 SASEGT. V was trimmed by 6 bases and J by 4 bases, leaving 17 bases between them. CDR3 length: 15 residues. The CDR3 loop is CASRHRLETPDTQYF. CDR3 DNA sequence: TGTGCCAGCAGACACCGACTAGAAACCCCAGATACGCAGTATTTT.

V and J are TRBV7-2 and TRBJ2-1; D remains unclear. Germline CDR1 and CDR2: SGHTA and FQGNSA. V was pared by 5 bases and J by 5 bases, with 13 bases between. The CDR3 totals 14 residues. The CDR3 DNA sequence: TGTGCCAGCAGCCCGGTGGGCGGTGACAATGAGCAGTTCTTC. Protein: CASSPVGGDNEQFF. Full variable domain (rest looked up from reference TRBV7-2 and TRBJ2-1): GAGVSQSPSNKVTEKGKDVELRCDPISGHTALYWYRQSLGQGLEFLIYFQGNSAPDKSGLPSDRFSAERTGGSVSTLTIQRTQQEDSAVYLCASSPVGGDNEQFFGPGTRLTVL.

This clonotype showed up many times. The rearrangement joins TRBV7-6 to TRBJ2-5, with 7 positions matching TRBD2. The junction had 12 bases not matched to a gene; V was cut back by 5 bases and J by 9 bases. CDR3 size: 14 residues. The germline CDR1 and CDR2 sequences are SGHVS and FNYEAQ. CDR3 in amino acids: CASSNIAGREAQYF. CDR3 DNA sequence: TGTGCCAGCAGCAATATAGCGGGTCGTGAAGCCCAGTACTTC.

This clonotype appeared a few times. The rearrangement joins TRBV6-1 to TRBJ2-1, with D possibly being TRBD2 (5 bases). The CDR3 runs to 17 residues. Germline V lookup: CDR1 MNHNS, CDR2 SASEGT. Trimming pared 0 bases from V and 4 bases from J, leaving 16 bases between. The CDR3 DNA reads TGTGCCAGCAGTGAAGCGCCCATGGGTAGCGCGTACAATGAGCAGTTCTTC. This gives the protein CASSEAPMGSAYNEQFF.

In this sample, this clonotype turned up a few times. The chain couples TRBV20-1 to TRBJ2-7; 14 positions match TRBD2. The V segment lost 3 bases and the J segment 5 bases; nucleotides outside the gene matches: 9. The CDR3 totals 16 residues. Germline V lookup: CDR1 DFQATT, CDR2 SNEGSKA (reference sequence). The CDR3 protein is CSASPAMGLAGDEQYF. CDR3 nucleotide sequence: TGCAGTGCTAGTCCGGCGATGGGACTAGCGGGAGACGAGCAGTACTTC.

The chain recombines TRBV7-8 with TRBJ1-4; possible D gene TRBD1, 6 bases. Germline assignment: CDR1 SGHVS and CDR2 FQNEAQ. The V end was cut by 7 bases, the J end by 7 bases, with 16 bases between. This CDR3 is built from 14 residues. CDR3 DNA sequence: TGTGCCAGCAACCCAGGGGTTCAACGTGAAAAACTGTTTTTT. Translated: CASNPGVQREKLFF.

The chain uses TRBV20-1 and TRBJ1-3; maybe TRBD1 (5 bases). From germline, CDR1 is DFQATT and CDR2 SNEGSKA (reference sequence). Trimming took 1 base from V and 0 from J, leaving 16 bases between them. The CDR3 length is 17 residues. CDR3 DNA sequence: TGCAGTGCTAGAGGGGGGGGTGGGTTTGCCTCTGGAAACACCATATATTTT. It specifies CSARGGGGFASGNTIYF.

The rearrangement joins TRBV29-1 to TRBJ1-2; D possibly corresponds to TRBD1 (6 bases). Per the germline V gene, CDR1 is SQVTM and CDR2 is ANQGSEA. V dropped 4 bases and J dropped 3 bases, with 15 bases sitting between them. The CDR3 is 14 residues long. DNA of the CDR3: TGCAGCGTTGGCGTAGGAGGGGGTGACTATGGCTACACCTTC. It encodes CSVGVGGGDYGYTF.

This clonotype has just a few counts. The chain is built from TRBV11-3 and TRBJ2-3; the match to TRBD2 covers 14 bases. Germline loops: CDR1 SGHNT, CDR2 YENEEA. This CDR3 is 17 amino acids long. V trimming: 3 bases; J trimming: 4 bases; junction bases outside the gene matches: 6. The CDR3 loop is CASSFNRLAGGADTQYF. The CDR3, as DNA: TGTGCCAGCAGCTTTAACCGACTAGCGGGAGGGGCAGATACGCAGTATTTT. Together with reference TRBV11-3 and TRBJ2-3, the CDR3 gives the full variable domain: EAGVVQSPRYKIIEKKQPVAFWCNPISGHNTLYWYLQNLGQGPELLIRYENEEAVDDSQLPKDRFSAERLKGVDSTLKIQPAELGDSAVYLCASSFNRLAGGADTQYFGPGTRLTVL.

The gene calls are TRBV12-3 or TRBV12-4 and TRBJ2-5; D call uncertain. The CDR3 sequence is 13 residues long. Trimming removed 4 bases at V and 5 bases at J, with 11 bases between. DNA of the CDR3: TGTGCCAGCAGTTCTATGTTGTTGGAGACCCAGTACTTC. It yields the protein CASSSMLLETQYF.

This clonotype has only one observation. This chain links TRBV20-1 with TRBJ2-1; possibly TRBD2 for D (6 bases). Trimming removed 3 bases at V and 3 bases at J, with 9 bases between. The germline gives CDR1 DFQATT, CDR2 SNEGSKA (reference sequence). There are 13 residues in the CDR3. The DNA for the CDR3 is TGCAGTGCTAGCGGGAGATACTACAATGAGCAGTTCTTC. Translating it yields CSASGRYYNEQFF.

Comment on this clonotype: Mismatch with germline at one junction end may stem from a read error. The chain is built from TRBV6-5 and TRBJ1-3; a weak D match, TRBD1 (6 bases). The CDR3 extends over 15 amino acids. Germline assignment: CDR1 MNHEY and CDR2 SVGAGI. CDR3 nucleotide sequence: TGTGCCAGCAGATTAACAGGGACCGCTGGAAACACCATGTATTTT. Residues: CASRLTGTAGNTMYF.

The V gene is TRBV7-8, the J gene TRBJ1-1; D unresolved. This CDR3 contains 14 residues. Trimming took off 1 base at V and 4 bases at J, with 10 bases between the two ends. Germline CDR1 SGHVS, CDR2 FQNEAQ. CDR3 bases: TGTGCCAGCAGCTTAGGGCTATCCCCCACTGAAGCTTTCTTT. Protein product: CASSLGLSPTEAFF.

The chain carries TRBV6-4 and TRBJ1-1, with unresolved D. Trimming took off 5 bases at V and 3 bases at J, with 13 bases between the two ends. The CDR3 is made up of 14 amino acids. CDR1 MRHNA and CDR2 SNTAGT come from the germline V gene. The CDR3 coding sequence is TGTGCCAGCAGTCCCGACGTTGGGGACACTGAAGCTTTCTTT. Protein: CASSPDVGDTEAFF.

The CDR3 DNA sequence: TGTGCCAGCATTCCCCAGGGCTACAATGAGCAGTACTTC. Encoded protein: CASIPQGYNEQYF. This chain joins TRBV28 and TRBJ2-1, with a tentative D call TRBD1 (5 bases). The end of the DNA aligns better with TRBJ2-7, so the J call may be wrong. The CDR3 has 13 amino acids. CDR1 and CDR2 (germline): MDHEN, SYDVKM.

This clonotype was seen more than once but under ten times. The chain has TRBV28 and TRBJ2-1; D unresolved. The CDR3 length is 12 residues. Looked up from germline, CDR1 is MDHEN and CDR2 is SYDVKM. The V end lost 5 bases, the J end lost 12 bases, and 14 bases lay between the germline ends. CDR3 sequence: CASSTPSLGQFF. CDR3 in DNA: TGTGCCAGCAGTACCCCCTCCTTGGGGCAGTTCTTC.

The CDR3 DNA is TGTGCCAGCAGCTTAGCGGAGTACCAAGAGACCCAGTACTTC. Translating gives CASSLAEYQETQYF. The rearrangement joins TRBV7-9 to TRBJ2-5; no clear D gene. V lost 0 bases to trimming and J lost 0 bases, with 5 bases between them. The germline gives CDR1 SEHNR, CDR2 FQNEAQ (reference sequence). The CDR3 is made up of 14 amino acids.

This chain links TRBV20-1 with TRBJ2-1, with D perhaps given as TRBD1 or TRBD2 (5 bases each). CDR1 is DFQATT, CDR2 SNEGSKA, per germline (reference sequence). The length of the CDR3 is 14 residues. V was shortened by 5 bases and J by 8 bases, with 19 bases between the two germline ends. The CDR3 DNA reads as TGCAGTGCTCCGAGGGACCTAGCCTTATATGAGCAGTTCTTC. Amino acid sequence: CSAPRDLALYEQFF.